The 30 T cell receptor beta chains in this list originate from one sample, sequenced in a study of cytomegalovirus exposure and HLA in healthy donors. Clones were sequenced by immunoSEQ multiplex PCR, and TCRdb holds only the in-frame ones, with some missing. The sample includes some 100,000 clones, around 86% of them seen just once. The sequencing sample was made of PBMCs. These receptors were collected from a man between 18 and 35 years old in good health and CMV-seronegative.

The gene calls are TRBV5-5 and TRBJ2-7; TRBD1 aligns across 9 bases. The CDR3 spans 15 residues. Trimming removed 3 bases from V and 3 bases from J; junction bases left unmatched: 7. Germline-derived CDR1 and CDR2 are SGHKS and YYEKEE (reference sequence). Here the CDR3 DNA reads TGTGCCAGCAGCTCCCCGGGACAGGGCTACTACGAGCAGTACTTC. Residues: CASSSPGQGYYEQYF.

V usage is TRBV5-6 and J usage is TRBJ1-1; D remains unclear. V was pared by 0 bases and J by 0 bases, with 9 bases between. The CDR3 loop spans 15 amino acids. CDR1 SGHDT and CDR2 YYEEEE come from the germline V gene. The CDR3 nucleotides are TGTGCCAGCAGCTTGGAGGCGACTGTGAACACTGAAGCTTTCTTT. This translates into CASSLEATVNTEAFF.

The DNA for the CDR3 is TGTGCCTGGAGTGTACATAGTATGGGGACAGGGGGTTTTAAAGAGACCCAGTACTTC. It yields the protein CAWSVHSMGTGGFKETQYF. The rearrangement links TRBV30 to TRBJ2-5; TRBD1 matches 11 bases. V was clipped by 0 bases and J by 3 bases; unmatched bases: 15. The CDR3 totals 19 residues. CDR1 and CDR2 (germline): GTSNPN, SVGIG (reference sequence).

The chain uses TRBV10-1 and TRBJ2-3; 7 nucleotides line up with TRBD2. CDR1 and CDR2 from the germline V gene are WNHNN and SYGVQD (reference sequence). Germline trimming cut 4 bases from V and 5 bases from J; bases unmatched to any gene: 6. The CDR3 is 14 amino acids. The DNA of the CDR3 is TGCGCCAGCAGTGCTGCGGGAGCGCGAGATACGCAGTATTTT. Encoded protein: CASSAAGARDTQYF.

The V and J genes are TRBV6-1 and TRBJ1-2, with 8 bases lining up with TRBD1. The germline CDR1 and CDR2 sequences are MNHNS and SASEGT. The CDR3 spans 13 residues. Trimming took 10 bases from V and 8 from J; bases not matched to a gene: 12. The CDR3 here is CAIEGTGGLGYTF. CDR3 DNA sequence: TGTGCCATAGAGGGGACAGGCGGTCTGGGCTACACCTTC.

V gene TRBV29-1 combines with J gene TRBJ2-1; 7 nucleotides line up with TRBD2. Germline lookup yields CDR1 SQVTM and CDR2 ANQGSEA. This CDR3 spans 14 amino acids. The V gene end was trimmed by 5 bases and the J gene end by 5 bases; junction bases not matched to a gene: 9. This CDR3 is CSVLVGGWHNEQFF. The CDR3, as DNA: TGCAGCGTTCTGGTGGGAGGGTGGCACAATGAGCAGTTCTTC.

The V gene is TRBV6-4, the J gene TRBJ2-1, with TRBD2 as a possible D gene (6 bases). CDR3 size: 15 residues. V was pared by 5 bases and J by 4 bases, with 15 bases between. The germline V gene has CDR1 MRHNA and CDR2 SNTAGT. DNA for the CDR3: TGTGCCAGCAGTCAAATTGCGGGGCAGTACAATGAGCAGTTCTTC. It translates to CASSQIAGQYNEQFF.

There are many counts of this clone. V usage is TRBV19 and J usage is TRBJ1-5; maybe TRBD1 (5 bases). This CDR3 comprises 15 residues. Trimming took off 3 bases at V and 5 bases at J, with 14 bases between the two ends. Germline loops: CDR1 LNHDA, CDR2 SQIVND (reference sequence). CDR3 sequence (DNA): TGTGCCAGTAGTATCGGTTTGAGGGACTATCAGCCCCAGCATTTT. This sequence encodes CASSIGLRDYQPQHF.

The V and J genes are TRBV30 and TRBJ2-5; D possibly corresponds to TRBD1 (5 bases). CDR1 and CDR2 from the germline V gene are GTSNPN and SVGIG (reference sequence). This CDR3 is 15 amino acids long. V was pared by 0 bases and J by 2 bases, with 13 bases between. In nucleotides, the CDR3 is TGTGCCTGGAGTGTAGGGGCAGGGCGGCAAGAGACCCAGTACTTC. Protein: CAWSVGAGRQETQYF.

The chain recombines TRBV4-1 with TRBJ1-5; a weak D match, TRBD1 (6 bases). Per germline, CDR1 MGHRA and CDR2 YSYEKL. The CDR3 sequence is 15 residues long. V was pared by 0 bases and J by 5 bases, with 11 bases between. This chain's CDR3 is CASSQDGGPDQPQHF. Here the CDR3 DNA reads TGCGCCAGCAGCCAAGACGGGGGGCCTGATCAGCCCCAGCATTTT.

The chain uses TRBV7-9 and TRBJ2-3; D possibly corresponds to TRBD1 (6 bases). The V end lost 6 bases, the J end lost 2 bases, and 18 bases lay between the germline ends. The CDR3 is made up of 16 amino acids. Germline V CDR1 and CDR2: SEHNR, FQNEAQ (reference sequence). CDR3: CASRQGRNPPTDTQYF. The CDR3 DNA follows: TGTGCCAGCAGGCAGGGGCGAAATCCCCCCACAGATACGCAGTATTTT.

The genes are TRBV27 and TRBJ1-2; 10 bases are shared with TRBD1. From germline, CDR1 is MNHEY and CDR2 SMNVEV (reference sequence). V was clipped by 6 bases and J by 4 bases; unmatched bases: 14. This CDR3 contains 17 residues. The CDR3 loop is CASRTFRDRGEGYGYTF. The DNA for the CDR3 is TGTGCCAGCAGAACCTTCCGGGACAGGGGTGAGGGCTATGGCTACACCTTC.

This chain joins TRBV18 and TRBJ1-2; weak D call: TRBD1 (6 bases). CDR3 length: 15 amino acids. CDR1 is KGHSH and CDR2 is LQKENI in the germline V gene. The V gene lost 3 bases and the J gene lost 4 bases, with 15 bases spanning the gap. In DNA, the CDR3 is TGTGCCAGCTCACCCAACAGGGTCTCCCCCTATGGCTACACCTTC. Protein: CASSPNRVSPYGYTF.

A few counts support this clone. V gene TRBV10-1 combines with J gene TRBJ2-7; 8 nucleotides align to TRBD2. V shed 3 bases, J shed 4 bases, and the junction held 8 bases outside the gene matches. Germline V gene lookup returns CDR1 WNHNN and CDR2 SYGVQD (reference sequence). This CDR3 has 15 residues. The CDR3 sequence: CASSDGLAGQYEQYF. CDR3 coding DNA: TGCGCCAGCAGTGACGGTCTAGCGGGCCAGTACGAGCAGTACTTC.

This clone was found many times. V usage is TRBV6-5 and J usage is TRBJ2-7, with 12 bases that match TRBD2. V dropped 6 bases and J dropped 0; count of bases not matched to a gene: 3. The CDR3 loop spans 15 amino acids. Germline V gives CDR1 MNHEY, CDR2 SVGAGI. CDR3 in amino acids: CASSPGLAGSYEQYF. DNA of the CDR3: TGTGCCAGCAGCCCGGGACTAGCGGGCTCCTACGAGCAGTACTTC.

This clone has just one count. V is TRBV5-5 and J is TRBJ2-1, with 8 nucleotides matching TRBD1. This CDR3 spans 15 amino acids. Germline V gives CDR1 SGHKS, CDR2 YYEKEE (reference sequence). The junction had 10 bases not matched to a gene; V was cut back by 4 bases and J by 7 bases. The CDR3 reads CASSPRDRTVNEQFF. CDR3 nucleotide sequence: TGTGCCAGCAGCCCCCGGGACAGGACGGTAAATGAGCAGTTCTTC.

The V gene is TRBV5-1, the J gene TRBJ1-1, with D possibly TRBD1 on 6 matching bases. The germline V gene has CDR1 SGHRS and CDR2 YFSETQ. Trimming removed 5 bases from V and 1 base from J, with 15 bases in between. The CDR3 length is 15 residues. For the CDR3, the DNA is TGCGCCAGCAGTTACGACAGGTTAACGAACACTGAAGCTTTCTTT. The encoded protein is CASSYDRLTNTEAFF.

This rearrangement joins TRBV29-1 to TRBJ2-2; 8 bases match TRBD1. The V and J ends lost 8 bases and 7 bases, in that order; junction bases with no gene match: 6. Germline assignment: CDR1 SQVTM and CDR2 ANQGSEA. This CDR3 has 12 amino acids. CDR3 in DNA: TGCAGCACGCAGGGGGCAAACGGGGAGCTGTTTTTT. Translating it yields CSTQGANGELFF.

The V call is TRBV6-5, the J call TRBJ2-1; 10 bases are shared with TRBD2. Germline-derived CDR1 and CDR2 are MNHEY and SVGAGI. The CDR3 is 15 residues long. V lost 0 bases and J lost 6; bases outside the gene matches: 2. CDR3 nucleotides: TGTGCCAGCAGTTACTCGGGACTAGCGAGCAATGAGCAGTTCTTC. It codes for CASSYSGLASNEQFF.

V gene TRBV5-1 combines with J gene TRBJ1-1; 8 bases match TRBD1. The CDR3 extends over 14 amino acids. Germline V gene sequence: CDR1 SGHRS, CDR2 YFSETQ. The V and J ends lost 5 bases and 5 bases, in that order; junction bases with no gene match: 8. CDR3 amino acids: CASSPQDRATEAFF. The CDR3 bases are TGCGCCAGCAGTCCCCAGGACAGGGCGACTGAAGCTTTCTTT.

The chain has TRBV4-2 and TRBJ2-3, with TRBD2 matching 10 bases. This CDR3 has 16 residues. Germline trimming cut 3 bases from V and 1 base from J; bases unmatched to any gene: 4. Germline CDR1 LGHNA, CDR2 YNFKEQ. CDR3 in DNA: TGTGCCAGCAGCCAGGATACTAGCGGGGGCACAGATACGCAGTATTTT. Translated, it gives CASSQDTSGGTDTQYF.

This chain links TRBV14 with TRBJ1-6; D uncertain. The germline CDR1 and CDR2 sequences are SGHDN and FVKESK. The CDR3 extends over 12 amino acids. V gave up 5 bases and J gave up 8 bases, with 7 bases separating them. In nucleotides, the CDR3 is TGTGCCAGCAGCGTAGTCGATTCACCCCTCCACTTT. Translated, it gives CASSVVDSPLHF. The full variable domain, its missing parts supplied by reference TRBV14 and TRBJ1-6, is EAGVTQFPSHSVIEKGQTVTLRCDPISGHDNLYWYRRVMGKEIKFLLHFVKESKQDESGMPNNRFLAERTGGTYSTLKVQPAELEDSGVYFCASSVVDSPLHFGNGTRLTVT.

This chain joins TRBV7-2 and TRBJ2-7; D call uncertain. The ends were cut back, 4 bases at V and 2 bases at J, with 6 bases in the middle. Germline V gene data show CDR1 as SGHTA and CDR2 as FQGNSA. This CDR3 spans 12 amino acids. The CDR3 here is CASSSRAYEQYF. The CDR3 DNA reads TGTGCCAGCAGCTCCCGGGCCTACGAGCAGTACTTC.

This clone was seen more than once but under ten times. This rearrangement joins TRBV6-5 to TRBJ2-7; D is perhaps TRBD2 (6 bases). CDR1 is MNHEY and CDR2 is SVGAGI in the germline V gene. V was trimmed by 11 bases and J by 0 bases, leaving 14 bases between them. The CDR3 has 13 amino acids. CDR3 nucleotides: TGTGCCGCTACCGGGGGAGGCTCCTACGAGCAGTACTTC. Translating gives CAATGGGSYEQYF.

In DNA, the CDR3 is TGTGCCAGCAGGAATCTCGGGGGATTTAAAGAGCCCCAGCATTTT. Its protein product is CASRNLGGFKEPQHF. The rearrangement joins TRBV6-6 to TRBJ1-5, with a possible D match to TRBD1 (5 bases). The CDR3 spans 15 residues. V shed 6 bases and J shed 8 bases, with 20 bases lying between them. Germline loops: CDR1 MNHNY, CDR2 SVGAGI (reference sequence).

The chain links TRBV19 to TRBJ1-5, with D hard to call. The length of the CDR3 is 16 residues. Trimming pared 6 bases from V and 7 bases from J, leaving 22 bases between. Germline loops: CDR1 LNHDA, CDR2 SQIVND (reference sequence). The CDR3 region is CASRPPGSGGGQPQHF. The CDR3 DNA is TGTGCCAGTAGGCCTCCGGGATCCGGAGGTGGACAGCCCCAGCATTTT.

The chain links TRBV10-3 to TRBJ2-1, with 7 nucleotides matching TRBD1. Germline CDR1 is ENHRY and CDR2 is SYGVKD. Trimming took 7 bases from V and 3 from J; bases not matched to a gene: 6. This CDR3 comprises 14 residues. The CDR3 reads CAIKPGQVYNEQFF. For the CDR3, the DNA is TGTGCCATCAAACCAGGACAGGTCTACAATGAGCAGTTCTTC.

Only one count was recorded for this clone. CDR3 DNA: TGTGCCAGCAGTTACACCCGACAGGGGGAGTGGGGTGGCTACACCTTC. This codes for CASSYTRQGEWGGYTF. The chain joins TRBV6-6 to TRBJ1-2, with 9 bases aligning to TRBD1. This CDR3 has 16 residues. Trimming at V came to 2 bases and at J to 7 bases, leaving 11 bases not matched to a gene. Germline CDR1 is MNHNY and CDR2 is SVGAGI (reference sequence).

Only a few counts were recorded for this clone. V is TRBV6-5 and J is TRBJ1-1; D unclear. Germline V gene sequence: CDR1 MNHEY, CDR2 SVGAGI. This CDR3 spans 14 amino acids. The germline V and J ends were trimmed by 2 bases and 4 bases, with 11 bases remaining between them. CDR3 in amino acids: CASSYDSRGTEAFF. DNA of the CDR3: TGTGCCAGCAGTTACGACTCTCGGGGCACTGAAGCTTTCTTT.

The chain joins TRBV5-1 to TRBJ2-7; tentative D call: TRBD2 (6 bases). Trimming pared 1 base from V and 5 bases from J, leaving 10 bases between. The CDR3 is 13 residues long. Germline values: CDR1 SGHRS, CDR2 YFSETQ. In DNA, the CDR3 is TGCGCCAGCAGCTTGAGGGCGGGGAACGAGCAGTACTTC. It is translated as CASSLRAGNEQYF.